This entry features one T cell receptor (beta chain) sequence. The target antigen is unknown. This CDR3 contains 15 residues. Germline values: CDR1 MDHEN, CDR2 SYDVKM. V was pared by 2 bases and J by 4 bases, with 12 bases between. The sample is drawn from a study of cytomegalovirus exposure and HLA in healthy donors. Regarding the study as a whole: Available immune exposure information covered CMV serostatus only.

Primers for the PCR totalled 60 Vbeta and 13 Jbeta. Profiled with immunoSEQ multiplex PCR; TCRdb holds only in-frame clones, not every one. The table includes about 180,000 clones, 77% detected once. The specimen was PBMCs. The clonotype was recovered from a woman in her sixties or seventies in good health and CMV-seropositive. The V call is TRBV28, the J call TRBJ1-5, with D perhaps TRBD1 (5 bases). CDR3 in DNA: TGTGCCAGCAGTTTAGTGGGGCTTGGGAATCAGCCCCAGCATTTT. Protein product: CASSLVGLGNQPQHF.